Following are 18 T cell receptor beta chains from one sample sequenced in a study of PD-L1 blockade in urothelial cancer. Time point reported: peripheral blood 6 weeks after treatment start. Clones were read by immunoSEQ multiplex PCR, and TCRdb kept only the in-frame ones, dropping some. The sample has nearly 50,000 clones, about four fifths seen once; the top ten hold 8.8%. Sequences were derived from PBMCs, sampled around atezolizumab (anti-PD-L1) treatment. These receptors were collected from a man between 65 and 79 years old with urothelial cancer.

The chain is built from TRBV6-1 and TRBJ2-7, with TRBD2 matching over 11 bases. The ends lost 9 bases at V and 4 bases at J; junction bases unmatched: 5. Germline lookup yields CDR1 MNHNS and CDR2 SASEGT. This CDR3 has 13 residues. The CDR3 bases are TGTGCCAGTTCGACTAGCGGGACTTACGAGCAGTACTTC. Its translation is CASSTSGTYEQYF.

The V call is TRBV9, the J call TRBJ1-2, with D possibly being TRBD1 (6 bases). Germline V CDR1 and CDR2: SGDLS, YYNGEE. The CDR3 consists of 17 residues. V lost 0 bases to trimming and J lost 7 bases, with 22 bases between them. This chain's CDR3 is CASSVASGVGLSAGYTF. In nucleotides, the CDR3 is TGTGCCAGCAGCGTAGCTTCAGGGGTGGGCTTAAGTGCTGGCTACACCTTC. The whole variable domain, filled in from reference TRBV9 and TRBJ1-2, reads DSGVTQTPKHLITATGQRVTLRCSPRSGDLSVYWYQQSLDQGLQFLIQYYNGEERAKGNILERFSAQQFPDLHSELNLSSLELGDSALYFCASSVASGVGLSAGYTFGSGTRLTVV.

This clone has just one count. The V gene is TRBV2, the J gene TRBJ1-3, with D uncertain. The ends were cut back, 7 bases at V and 4 bases at J, with 11 bases in the middle. The CDR3 is 13 amino acids. Germline values: CDR1 SNHLY, CDR2 FYNNEI. The CDR3 DNA reads as TGTGCCAGCACGAGAGAGAAAGGAAACACCATATATTTT. As protein: CASTREKGNTIYF.

This rearrangement joins TRBV7-9 to TRBJ1-4; D is unclear. Trimming removed 5 bases at V and 4 bases at J, with 2 bases between. CDR3 size: 11 residues. The germline V gene has CDR1 SEHNR and CDR2 FQNEAQ (reference sequence). As DNA, the CDR3 is TGTGCCAGCAGCCGTAATGAAAAACTGTTTTTT. The encoded protein is CASSRNEKLFF.

This chain links TRBV11-2 with TRBJ2-4; tentative D call: TRBD2 (5 bases). CDR3 length: 14 amino acids. With 5 bases removed from V and 6 bases from J, the gap between germline ends came to 14 bases. The germline V gene has CDR1 SGHAT and CDR2 FQNNGV. The DNA of the CDR3 is TGTGCCAGCAGCCCAGAACACGGGGTAAACATTCAGTACTTC. Amino acid sequence: CASSPEHGVNIQYF.

This chain joins TRBV4-2 and TRBJ2-7, with TRBD2 matching 7 bases. This CDR3 is 17 amino acids long. The V and J ends lost 1 base and 0 bases, in that order; junction bases with no gene match: 9. CDR1 and CDR2 from the germline V gene are LGHNA and YNFKEQ. As DNA, the CDR3 is TGTGCCAGCAGCCAAGGCGCAGGGAGGGAGGCCTCCTACGAGCAGTACTTC. Encoded protein: CASSQGAGREASYEQYF.

The table lists this clone with a few counts. V gene TRBV30 combines with J gene TRBJ1-1; a possible D gene is TRBD1 (5 bases). Germline V CDR1 and CDR2: GTSNPN, SVGIG (reference sequence). This CDR3 comprises 15 residues. The V gene lost 2 bases and the J gene lost 5 bases, with 18 bases spanning the gap. The CDR3 coding sequence is TGTGCCTGGAGTCCCCGTTCTGGGGGGTCAACTGAAGCTTTCTTT. Translated: CAWSPRSGGSTEAFF.

This clone was picked up a small number of times. The chain uses TRBV4-1 and TRBJ2-1; 10 nucleotides match TRBD2. Germline values: CDR1 MGHRA, CDR2 YSYEKL. V dropped 2 bases and J dropped 3; count of bases not matched to a gene: 4. The CDR3 runs 16 residues. The CDR3 sequence is CASSQPTSGNYNEQFF. The CDR3 region has the DNA TGCGCCAGCAGCCAACCCACTAGCGGGAACTACAATGAGCAGTTCTTC.

This clone came up a few times. The chain recombines TRBV7-6 with TRBJ2-1; 9 bases align to TRBD2. The CDR3 length is 18 residues. CDR1 is SGHVS, CDR2 FNYEAQ, per germline. The ends lost 1 base at V and 3 bases at J; junction bases unmatched: 10. CDR3 nucleotide sequence: TGTGCCAGCAGCTTAGTGGCTAGCGGGATCCCGCTCTACAATGAGCAGTTCTTC. Amino acids: CASSLVASGIPLYNEQFF.

This chain uses TRBV7-9 with TRBJ1-4, with TRBD1 matching over 7 bases. CDR3 length equals 16 residues. The ends lost 7 bases at V and 0 bases at J; junction bases unmatched: 8. Looked up from germline, CDR1 is SEHNR and CDR2 is FQNEAQ (reference sequence). The CDR3 protein is CASKTGRLATNEKLFF. The CDR3 nucleotides read TGTGCCAGCAAGACAGGGAGGCTTGCAACTAATGAAAAACTGTTTTTT. The full variable domain, in which reference TRBV7-9 and TRBJ1-4 provide the parts outside the CDR3, is DTGVSQNPRHKITKRGQNVTFRCDPISEHNRLYWYRQTLGQGPEFLTYFQNEAQLEKSRLLSDRFSAERPKGSFSTLEIQRTEQGDSAMYLCASKTGRLATNEKLFFGSGTQLSVL.

V and J are TRBV2 and TRBJ2-3, with D tentatively TRBD2 (6 bases). Trimming cost V 2 bases and J 3 bases, with 12 bases left between them. This CDR3 is built from 15 residues. The germline CDR1 and CDR2 sequences are SNHLY and FYNNEI. The CDR3 DNA reads as TGTGCCAGCAGTGAATGGCGGGACCGAACAGATACGCAGTATTTT. Residues: CASSEWRDRTDTQYF.

The V and J genes are TRBV5-1 and TRBJ2-5; D is perhaps TRBD1 (6 bases). Trimming stripped 0 bases from V and 1 base from J, with 13 bases between. The CDR3 length is 16 residues. CDR1 and CDR2 (germline): SGHRS, YFSETQ. For the CDR3, the DNA is TGCGCCAGCAGCTTGGTGGGGGCCCCACCCCAAGAGACCCAGTACTTC. Its translation: CASSLVGAPPQETQYF.

The chain employs TRBV10-3 and TRBJ2-3; a possible D gene is TRBD2 (6 bases). The CDR3 extends over 16 amino acids. Germline CDR1 reads ENHRY; CDR2 reads SYGVKD. V was pared by 3 bases and J by 1 base, with 14 bases between. The CDR3 coding sequence is TGTGCCATCAGTGACCAACAAGCTAGCGGCACAGATACGCAGTATTTT. It is translated as CAISDQQASGTDTQYF.

The chain links TRBV5-4 to TRBJ2-1; 7 nucleotides align to TRBD1. Germline V gene sequence: CDR1 SGHNT, CDR2 YYREEE (reference sequence). With V trimmed by 4 bases and J by 10 bases, 11 bases remained unmatched. The CDR3 extends over 14 amino acids. CDR3 bases: TGTGCCAGCAGCGATCGGACAGGATCCGGGGAGCAGTTCTTC. Translation: CASSDRTGSGEQFF.

This clone came up a few times. The V call is TRBV6-1, the J call TRBJ1-4, with D uncertain. The CDR3 runs 15 residues. Germline loops: CDR1 MNHNS, CDR2 SASEGT. V was clipped by 5 bases and J by 0 bases, with 10 bases between them. Written as DNA, the CDR3 is TGTGCCAGCAGTCCGCCGGTTGCAACTAATGAAAAACTGTTTTTT. It codes for CASSPPVATNEKLFF.

The sample holds a few counts of this clone. The V call is TRBV15, the J call TRBJ1-5, with TRBD1 matching 7 bases. J was trimmed by 2 bases and V by 1 base; bases with no gene match: 8. Germline V gene data show CDR1 as LNHNV and CDR2 as YYDKDF (reference sequence). CDR3 length: 17 amino acids. In nucleotides, the CDR3 is TGTGCCACCAGCAGAGGTGGTGGGGACAGCGGCAATCAGCCCCAGCATTTT. Its translation: CATSRGGGDSGNQPQHF.

The rearrangement links TRBV19 to TRBJ1-1; weak D call: TRBD1 (6 bases). The germline V and J ends were trimmed by 5 bases and 0 bases, with 16 bases remaining between them. The CDR3 consists of 16 residues. CDR1 is LNHDA and CDR2 is SQIVND in the germline V gene (reference sequence). This CDR3 is CASSPSRQVMNTEAFF. CDR3 DNA sequence: TGTGCCAGTAGTCCCAGCAGACAGGTTATGAACACTGAAGCTTTCTTT.

The chain recombines TRBV27 with TRBJ1-1, with a weak D call TRBD1 (6 bases). The CDR3 is made up of 13 amino acids. With 7 bases removed from V and 7 bases from J, the gap between germline ends came to 16 bases. CDR1 and CDR2 (germline): MNHEY, SMNVEV (reference sequence). CDR3: CASNPSGQYEAFF. In DNA, the CDR3 is TGTGCCAGCAACCCCTCTGGACAGTATGAAGCTTTCTTT.